These T cell receptor beta chains were read from a single sample in a study of blood T cell repertoires in COVID-19. The table came from immunoSEQ multiplex PCR; TCRdb's copy has only in-frame clones and leaves some out. Among about 210,000 clones listed, around 86% were seen once. Material: PBMCs or T cells enriched from blood (not recorded which). The receptors here all came from a woman between 45 and 60 years old with acute COVID-19. The CDR3 runs from the conserved cysteine through the conserved F or W.

TRBV28	TRBJ2-1	CASSSTGGSYNEQFF
TRBV7-2	TRBJ2-7	CASSSFGQGPYEQYF
TRBV7-2	TRBJ2-2	CASSQLAVGSTGELFF
TRBV19	TRBJ1-2	CASSILTGGGYGYTF
TRBV29-1	TRBJ2-5	CSVESRSLQETQYF
TRBV28	TRBJ2-1	CASRRGAPYNEQFF
TRBV29-1	TRBJ1-2	CSVEGDRERYTF
TRBV5-1	TRBJ1-2	CASGRDRAYGYTF
TRBV7-2	TRBJ2-5	CASTLAGGPEETQYF
TRBV10-3	TRBJ1-5	CAISEEATAYSNQPQHF
TRBV9	TRBJ2-7	CASSEGSGAGRSYEQYF
TRBV27	TRBJ2-7	CASYGRERDYEQYF
TRBV25-1	TRBJ1-2	CASSDPSWQGNYGYTF
TRBV6-1	TRBJ1-2	CASSESQFDSYGYTF
TRBV30	TRBJ2-1	CAWSAGGSSYNEQFF
TRBV21-1	TRBJ2-1	CASSKAYRGSEQFF
TRBV4-2	TRBJ2-1	CASSQDLESSYNEQFF
TRBV7-2	TRBJ2-1	CASALLAGLYNEQFF
TRBV3-1/TRBV3-2	TRBJ2-1	CASSRLAGGLRNEQFF
TRBV6-1	TRBJ1-4	CASSDNRNEKLFF
TRBV18	TRBJ2-3	CASSPPNGGQYF
TRBV29-1	TRBJ1-3	CSARDNNSGNTIYF
TRBV5-6	TRBJ2-1	CASSLHGEQFF
TRBV7-2	TRBJ1-4	CASSPSGGTNEKLFF
TRBV11-1	TRBJ2-7	CASSLRLAGEYEQYF
TRBV12-3/TRBV12-4	TRBJ2-7	CASSWAGRYEQYF
TRBV19	TRBJ1-2	CASSVGSEPVREENYGYTF
TRBV7-3	TRBJ1-1	CASSLTRGTEAFF
TRBV5-5	TRBJ1-1	CASSYNTGSYTEAFF
TRBV3-1/TRBV3-2	TRBJ2-5	CASSHAGDKETQYF
TRBV11-2	TRBJ2-3	CASSPQGPGTQYF
TRBV11-2	TRBJ2-1	CASSLVASGSSSHEQFF
TRBV7-2	TRBJ1-4	CASSLNRDEKLFF
TRBV25-1	TRBJ2-5	CASTSGSGRPGTQYF
TRBV7-2	TRBJ2-5	CASSYPGTQYF
TRBV10-2	TRBJ2-3	CASRLTGGQDTQYF
TRBV29-1	TRBJ2-7	CSVEGPGSYEQYF
TRBV7-9	TRBJ2-1	CASSTEDSYNEQFF
TRBV27	TRBJ1-1	CASSSGPRDRGTEAFF
TRBV28	TRBJ2-7	CASSTLANSYEQYF
TRBV11-2	TRBJ1-1	CASSLALYTEAFF
TRBV23-1	TRBJ2-1	CASSLGTGGYNEQFF
TRBV19	TRBJ1-1	CASSPLQGGSTEAFF
TRBV11-2	TRBJ2-7	CASSLILGVSYEQYF
TRBV2	TRBJ2-4	CASSRDLSKNIQYF
TRBV19	TRBJ1-4	CASSIARPPGNEKLFF
TRBV28	TRBJ2-5	CASSPLGGTETQYF
TRBV7-9	TRBJ2-5	CASSLGDWRQETQYF
TRBV10-3	TRBJ2-3	CAIRRTGLGPDTQYF
TRBV6-6	TRBJ1-2	CASRPQGAGYGYTF
TRBV4-3	TRBJ2-3	CASSLETDTQYF